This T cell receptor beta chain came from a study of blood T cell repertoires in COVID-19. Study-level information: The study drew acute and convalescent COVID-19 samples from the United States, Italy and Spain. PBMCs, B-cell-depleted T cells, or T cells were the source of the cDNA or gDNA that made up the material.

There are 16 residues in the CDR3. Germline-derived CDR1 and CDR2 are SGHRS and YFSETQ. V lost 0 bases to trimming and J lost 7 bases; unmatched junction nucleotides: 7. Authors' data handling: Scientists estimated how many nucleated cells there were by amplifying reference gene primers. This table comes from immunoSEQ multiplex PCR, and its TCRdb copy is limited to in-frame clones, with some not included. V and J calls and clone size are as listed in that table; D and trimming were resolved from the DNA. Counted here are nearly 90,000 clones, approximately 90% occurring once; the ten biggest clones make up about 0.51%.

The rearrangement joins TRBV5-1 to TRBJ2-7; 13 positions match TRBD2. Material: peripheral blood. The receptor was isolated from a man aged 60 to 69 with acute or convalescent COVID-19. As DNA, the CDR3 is TGCGCCAGCAGCTTGGAGGGACTAGCGGGGCCGAGGGAGCAGTACTTC. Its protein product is CASSLEGLAGPREQYF. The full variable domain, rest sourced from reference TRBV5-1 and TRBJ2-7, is KAGVTQTPRYLIKTRGQQVTLSCSPISGHRSVSWYQQTPGQGLQFLFEYFSETQRNKGNFPGRFSGRQFSNSRSEMNVSTLELGDSALYLCASSLEGLAGPREQYFGPGTRLTVT.